This T cell receptor beta chain emerged from a study of cytomegalovirus exposure and HLA in healthy donors. The germline CDR1 and CDR2 sequences are SNHLY and FYNNEI. Trimming shortened V by 7 bases and J by 0 bases, and 13 bases separated the two germline ends. The CDR3 runs to 15 residues. About this clone itself: Its antigen remains unknown.

The PCR ran on 60 Vbeta and 13 Jbeta primers. Sequenced by immunoSEQ multiplex PCR; TCRdb stores in-frame clones only, minus some. The sample contains around 220,000 clones, 65% to 80% of which appear only once. Study results and caveats: Some highly shared sequence variants likely arose as a pipeline artifact. Most subjects had HLA-A and HLA-B alleles reportedly predicted accurately by TCR beta sequences. A few of the chains that were CMV-associated were confirmed in vitro to be specific for CMV antigens. In presence/absence analyses, roughly uniform sequencing depth across donors was assumed.

This clonotype was obtained from a man aged 35-49 years in good health and CMV-seronegative. Sequencing used PBMCs. The rearrangement joins TRBV2 to TRBJ2-1; D is perhaps TRBD1 (5 bases). The CDR3 spells CASTANRFSYNEQFF. The CDR3 DNA is TGTGCCAGCACCGCGAACAGGTTCTCCTACAATGAGCAGTTCTTC. Complete variable domain (other parts from reference TRBV2 and TRBJ2-1): EPEVTQTPSHQVTQMGQEVILRCVPISNHLYFYWYRQILGQKVEFLVSFYNNEISEKSEIFDDQFSVERPDGSNFTLKIRSTKLEDSAMYFCASTANRFSYNEQFFGPGTRLTVL.